This T cell receptor (beta chain) was sequenced in a study of blood T cells in healthy people across ages (dated by TCRdb to the mid-2010s). Looking at the study overall: Template switching captured roughly one uniquely barcoded TCR beta cDNA molecule per two T cells in model experiments. To avoid experimental bias, donors of different ages were distributed randomly across sequencing lanes. The donors were divided into four age groups: young (average approximately 16 years), middle-aged (roughly 40), aged (about 62) and long-lived (roughly 82). Age-related changes in TCR beta repertoire diversity were measured in the study by deep sequencing normalized with unique cDNA molecular identifiers. Using the same blood draw, the study looked at two additional independent replicas of 1 million unique cDNA reads for two donors, one aged 18 to 29 and the other aged 80 or older. Overall results and qualifications from the work: Compared with the aged group, the long-lived group had more naive CD4+ T cells, fewer expanded clones and increased TCR diversity, a pattern suggesting age selection. A strong correlation was found between observed TCR beta diversity and the percentage of naive T cells measured by flow cytometry. As age increased, observed TCR beta diversity per million T cells dropped in a roughly linear way, and a significant reduction was already evident by age around 41. Conclusive comparison of naive and antigen-experienced compartments was prevented by the profiling of bulk unsorted PBMCs. Estimates of total diversity based on one million sequenced T cells were regarded as lower bounds and as underestimates. Because the CMV infection status of the donors was unknown, age-related changes in expanded clonotypes may potentially have been confounded.

Libraries were prepared through 5' RACE. These reads were obtained on an Illumina HiSeq 2500. A second roughly 6 to 12 cycle PCR used a sample-barcoded 5' primer and a J-beta primer mix. Each TCR beta cDNA molecule received a unique molecular identifier from a template-switch 5' adaptor carrying 12 random nucleotides. Each sample yielded at least 3 million CDR3-containing paired-end reads. All of the RNA was converted into first-strand cDNA using the Mint cDNA synthesis kit, with a TRBC-specific oligonucleotide serving as the primer. Following uracil-DNA glycosylase treatment, a first 18-cycle PCR with universal primers M1SS and BC2_uni_R was performed on all cDNA. Concerning the study's data processing: Each sample was normalized by randomly selecting 1 million high-quality reads, each carrying a distinct molecular identifier. Instead of being binned into consensus sequences, reads with shared molecular identifiers were discarded. CDR3 identification, clonotype clustering and error correction used MiTCR with a Q25 quality threshold and the strictest error-elimination algorithm. A nonparametric unseen species model using Euler transformation provided a lower-bound estimate of total TCR beta diversity. TCRdb passed the public sequencing reads through fastp at Q25 and MiXCR, retaining productive beta sequences. Here each entry gathers all rows of one CDR3 protein and keeps the most common genes and DNA. These V and J calls derive from TCRdb rather than the authors' analysis. The sample table lists around 1.5 million distinct CDR3 sequences, about 40% of them with a count of one. The ten largest account for under 8% of the sample.

In the germline V gene, CDR1 corresponds to KGHDR and CDR2 to SFDVKD. Including the terminal cysteine and phenylalanine, the CDR3 comprises 14 residues. Solely the CDR3 DNA is kept, with 42 bases framed from the first base. Trimming takes 4 bases from V and 4 bases from J, and the germline ends sit 10 bases apart. This clonotype showed up just a few times. There is no known antigen for this receptor. Per-base qualities were not stored, and no clone one base away is much larger. The approximately 41 donors, aged about 6 to 90 years, were systemically healthy Caucasian individuals from Russia. Approximately 9 milliliters of peripheral blood were collected from each donor into EDTA-treated Vacutainer tubes. Ficoll-Paque density-gradient centrifugation was used to isolate PBMCs, with at least 6.5 million per sample. Trizol reagent was used to extract total RNA from the PBMCs, yielding at least 5.5 micrograms per sample. For every donor, flow cytometry on a PBMC aliquot measured the percentage of naive CD45RAhigh/CD27high T cells.

The chain is assembled from TRBV24-1 and TRBJ2-4; the D segment is perhaps TRBD1 or TRBD2, each sharing 5 matched bases. The sample taken for sequencing was blood. This TCR derives from a woman aged 18-29 years in good health. The sequenced DNA is TGTGCCACCAGTGACGGGACCCTGAAAAACATTCAGTACTTC. This yields the protein CATSDGTLKNIQYF.